In this sample, the clone carrying this T cell receptor beta chain turned up a few times. Germline-derived CDR1 and CDR2 are LGHDT and YNNKEL (reference sequence). Trimming left V 6 bases short and J 5 bases short, with 16 bases between. This CDR3 comprises 14 residues. One entry per CDR3 protein, called by TCRdb with MiXCR from the 5' RACE reads. This table has around 230,000 distinct CDR3 sequences, roughly 6.2% appearing once. This sample is part of a study of T cells after yellow fever vaccination. This clonotype was obtained from a man aged 30 to 45 who received the YFV17D yellow fever vaccine. The chain combines TRBV3-1 with TRBJ2-5, with a weak D call TRBD2 (5 bases). The starting material was CD4+ T cells sorted from PBMCs, obtained on the day of the yellow fever booster vaccination. CDR3 sequence reads: CASSTSNRRETQYF. The CDR3 DNA reads as TGTGCCAGCAGTACGTCCAACCGGAGGGAGACCCAGTACTTC.